Below, 32 T cell receptor beta chains from the same sample are listed, as sequenced in a study of T cell repertoires in cytomegalovirus infection. TCRdb recomputed calls from the reads with MiXCR, one row per CDR3 protein. The table records around 440,000 distinct CDR3 sequences, approximately 11% of them present only once. Sequencing was performed on PBMCs. The origin of the receptors is a human donor in good health (CMV status not recorded). Some clones in this sample may be carry-over from other donors' samples.

This clonotype was seen more than once but under ten times. The V and J genes are TRBV28 and TRBJ1-5; D is perhaps TRBD1 (6 bases). Germline V CDR1 and CDR2: MDHEN, SYDVKM. This CDR3 is built from 18 residues. V was trimmed by 10 bases and J by 0 bases, leaving 25 bases between them. The CDR3 here is CATHPRWTEIYSNQPQHF. The CDR3 nucleotides are TGTGCCACCCACCCTCGGTGGACAGAGATTTATAGCAATCAGCCCCAGCATTTT.

There are a few counts of this clonotype. The chain recombines TRBV2 with TRBJ2-4, with D maybe TRBD1 (6 bases). V lost 7 bases and J 0 bases, leaving 10 bases between the germline ends. Germline V gene lookup returns CDR1 SNHLY and CDR2 FYNNEI. The CDR3 has 14 amino acids. The CDR3 DNA reads TGTGCCAGCACCCAGGGGCTAGCCAAAAACATTCAGTACTTC. Residues: CASTQGLAKNIQYF.

Remarks on this clonotype: This sequence may be a read error, since a much larger clone differs from it by one base. The V call is TRBV12-3 or TRBV12-4, the J call TRBJ2-7; either TRBD1 or TRBD2 may fit D (5 bases each). V was trimmed by 6 bases and J by 3 bases, leaving 9 bases between them. The length of the CDR3 is 12 residues. This chain's CDR3 is CASRGDVYEQYF. The CDR3 DNA follows: TGTGCCAGCAGAGGGGACGTCTACGAGCAGTACTTC.

This clonotype was found a few times. The chain joins TRBV6-6 to TRBJ2-5; D uncertain. Trimming pared 7 bases from V and 2 bases from J, leaving 14 bases between. This CDR3 comprises 14 residues. Germline CDR1 and CDR2: MNHNY and SVGAGI (reference sequence). The CDR3 nucleotides read TGTGCCAGCATCGAAACCCCCATACAAGAGACCCAGTACTTC. Its protein is CASIETPIQETQYF.

The table lists this clonotype with a few counts. This chain links TRBV29-1 with TRBJ1-1, with D hard to call. Germline lookup yields CDR1 SQVTM and CDR2 ANQGSEA. This CDR3 region has 13 residues. Trimming cost V 5 bases and J 2 bases, with 12 bases left between them. CDR3: CSVQPLLNTEAFF. The CDR3 DNA is TGCAGCGTTCAACCCCTCCTTAACACTGAAGCTTTCTTT.

This clonotype occurred many times. The gene calls are TRBV11-2 and TRBJ2-3; 11 bases are shared with TRBD2. With 0 bases clipped from V and 3 bases from J, the junction kept 8 bases outside the gene matches. The CDR3 runs 18 residues. From germline, CDR1 is SGHAT and CDR2 FQNNGV. CDR3 nucleotide sequence: TGTGCCAGCAGCTTAGAGAGGCTAGCGGGAGGACGAACAGATACGCAGTATTTT. Its translation is CASSLERLAGGRTDTQYF.

This clonotype was seen at least ten times. The V gene is TRBV4-2, the J gene TRBJ1-1; a weak D match, TRBD1 (6 bases). CDR3 length equals 16 residues. CDR1 LGHNA and CDR2 YNFKEQ come from the germline V gene. The V and J ends lost 2 bases and 1 base respectively, with 14 bases between them. The CDR3 loop reads CASSQSQGFGNTEAFF. CDR3 in DNA: TGTGCCAGCAGCCAAAGCCAGGGGTTTGGGAACACTGAAGCTTTCTTT.

This clonotype was observed many times. This chain uses TRBV2 with TRBJ1-6, with D uncertain. Trimming shortened V by 7 bases and J by 7 bases, and 5 bases separated the two germline ends. Germline V lookup: CDR1 SNHLY, CDR2 FYNNEI. This CDR3 has 11 residues. The CDR3 DNA reads as TGTGCCAGCATTGGGAATTCACCCCTCCACTTT. This gives the protein CASIGNSPLHF.

In its sample, this clonotype was seen a few times. The chain uses TRBV19 and TRBJ1-2; no firm D call. The CDR3 totals 13 residues. V gave up 7 bases and J gave up 6 bases, with 15 bases separating them. Germline assignment: CDR1 LNHDA and CDR2 SQIVND (reference sequence). This CDR3 reads CASKARTLDGYTF. The CDR3 nucleotides are TGTGCCAGTAAGGCCAGGACCCTCGATGGCTACACCTTC.

This chain joins TRBV7-3 and TRBJ2-1; tentative D call: TRBD2 (6 bases). Germline V gene lookup returns CDR1 SGHTA and CDR2 FQGTGA. V was clipped by 0 bases and J by 8 bases, with 14 bases between them. The CDR3 spans 15 residues. Here the CDR3 DNA reads TGTGCCAGCAGCTTAACCGCGGAGGGCTGGGATGAGCAGTTCTTC. Translating gives CASSLTAEGWDEQFF. The full variable domain, its missing parts supplied by reference TRBV7-3 and TRBJ2-1, is GAGVSQTPSNKVTEKGKYVELRCDPISGHTALYWYRQSLGQGPEFLIYFQGTGAADDSGLPNDRFFAVRPEGSVSTLKIQRTERGDSAVYLCASSLTAEGWDEQFFGPGTRLTVL.

This clonotype was counted at least ten times. V gene TRBV7-2 combines with J gene TRBJ2-1; D is unclear. This CDR3 is built from 12 residues. Between the trimmed V and J ends, which lost 1 base and 10 bases, there was a span of 8 bases. Germline V CDR1 and CDR2: SGHTA, FQGNSA. DNA of the CDR3: TGTGCCAGCAGCTTAGAGTTTCGGGAGCAGTTCTTC. Its protein is CASSLEFREQFF.

This clonotype occurred many times. The chain joins TRBV7-2 to TRBJ1-5; D remains unclear. In germline, CDR1 is SGHTA, CDR2 FQGNSA. CDR3 length equals 13 residues. With 6 bases removed from V and 8 bases from J, the gap between germline ends came to 14 bases. CDR3 loop: CASRRILGEPQHF. DNA for the CDR3: TGTGCCAGCAGGCGGATCCTCGGAGAGCCCCAGCATTTT.

This clonotype has a count of ten or more. The chain carries TRBV29-1 and TRBJ1-4; D is uncertain. CDR3 length: 13 amino acids. Germline V CDR1 and CDR2: SQVTM, ANQGSEA. Trimming took 6 bases from V and 5 from J, leaving 13 bases between them. CDR3 nucleotide sequence: TGCAGCGTCCTCCCCGGAGGGAATGAAAAACTGTTTTTT. It encodes CSVLPGGNEKLFF.

J is TRBJ2-2 and V is TRBV20-1; TRBD1 agrees at 7 bases. J gave up 0 bases and V 6 bases, and 4 bases lay outside the gene matches. This CDR3 region has 14 residues. CDR1 is DFQATT and CDR2 is SNEGSKA in the germline V gene (reference sequence). CDR3 protein: CSARGQTNTGELFF. The CDR3 nucleotides are TGCAGTGCCCGGGGACAGACGAACACCGGGGAGCTGTTTTTT.

This clonotype was observed at least ten times. V and J are TRBV11-1 and TRBJ1-1; D remains ambiguous. The CDR3 contains 14 residues. Germline values: CDR1 SGHAT, CDR2 FQDESV (reference sequence). V lost 4 bases and J 4 bases, leaving 13 bases between the germline ends. The CDR3 sequence is CASSSTQEVTEAFF. The CDR3, as DNA: TGTGCCAGCAGCTCAACTCAGGAGGTCACTGAAGCTTTCTTT.

This chain uses TRBV15 with TRBJ2-1; 8 nucleotides align to TRBD2. Germline values: CDR1 LNHNV, CDR2 YYDKDF (reference sequence). The trim removed 3 bases at V and 7 bases at J, leaving 11 bases unmatched. This CDR3 comprises 16 residues. The CDR3 coding sequence is TGTGCCACCAGCAGCCCCGGGACTAGGGGTACGAATGAGCAGTTCTTC. Its translation is CATSSPGTRGTNEQFF.

This chain connects TRBV11-2 to TRBJ1-1; unclear D gene. Trimming left V 4 bases short and J 4 bases short, with 10 bases between. The CDR3 is 13 amino acids. Germline CDR1 reads SGHAT; CDR2 reads FQNNGV. In DNA, the CDR3 is TGTGCCAGCAGCTCGGGTCCAGGCACTGAAGCTTTCTTT. This encodes CASSSGPGTEAFF. Complete variable domain (other parts from reference TRBV11-2 and TRBJ1-1): EAGVAQSPRYKIIEKRQSVAFWCNPISGHATLYWYQQILGQGPKLLIQFQNNGVVDDSQLPKDRFSAERLKGVDSTLKIQPAKLEDSAVYLCASSSGPGTEAFFGQGTRLTVV.

The chain couples TRBV20-1 to TRBJ2-2, with D possibly being TRBD1 (5 bases). Between the trimmed V and J ends, which lost 5 bases and 0 bases, there was a span of 10 bases. CDR1 is DFQATT, CDR2 SNEGSKA, per germline (reference sequence). CDR3 length: 14 amino acids. The CDR3 nucleotides are TGCAGTGCTCCCCGGACACCGAACACCGGGGAGCTGTTTTTT. Translating gives CSAPRTPNTGELFF.

Many counts were recorded for this clonotype. Here the CDR3 DNA reads TGTGCTAGTGGTTTAGCCTTCAATGAGCAGTTCTTC. Its protein product is CASGLAFNEQFF. The chain links TRBV12-5 to TRBJ2-1, with unresolved D. The germline gives CDR1 LGHNT, CDR2 FRNRAP. The CDR3 extends over 12 amino acids. V dropped 3 bases and J dropped 6 bases, with 6 bases sitting between them.

This clonotype was found a few times. The rearrangement joins TRBV12-5 to TRBJ1-5; 8 nucleotides line up with TRBD1. V shed 1 base, J shed 6 bases, and the junction held 2 bases outside the gene matches. The CDR3 length is 14 residues. The germline gives CDR1 LGHNT, CDR2 FRNRAP. The CDR3 region has the DNA TGTGCTAGTGGTTTGGCAGGGGGCCTTCAGCCCCAGCATTTT. This sequence encodes CASGLAGGLQPQHF.

Many counts were recorded for this clonotype. The V and J genes are TRBV30 and TRBJ2-3; D not resolved. Trimming took off 0 bases at V and 0 bases at J, with 7 bases between the two ends. CDR1 is GTSNPN and CDR2 is SVGIG in the germline V gene (reference sequence). This CDR3 contains 14 residues. As DNA, the CDR3 is TGTGCCTGGAGTGTACGTGGAAGCACAGATACGCAGTATTTT. Protein product: CAWSVRGSTDTQYF.

V is TRBV29-1 and J is TRBJ2-1; 8 positions agree with TRBD2. In germline, CDR1 is SQVTM, CDR2 ANQGSEA. The J segment lost 0 bases and the V segment lost 5 bases, leaving 9 bases of the junction unmatched. The CDR3 runs 16 residues. CDR3 nucleotide sequence: TGCAGCGTTTACGCTAGCGGGTTTAGCTCCTACAATGAGCAGTTCTTC. It translates to CSVYASGFSSYNEQFF.

At least ten counts were recorded for this clonotype. V usage is TRBV2 and J usage is TRBJ1-2, with unresolved D. CDR1 and CDR2 from the germline V gene are SNHLY and FYNNEI. V lost 7 bases to trimming and J lost 6 bases, with 21 bases between them. The length of the CDR3 is 15 residues. The CDR3 DNA reads as TGTGCCAGCATCCCGGACCCCACCACGACCAATGGCTACACCTTC. This encodes CASIPDPTTTNGYTF.

This clonotype was seen ten or more times. This sequence joins TRBV11-2 and TRBJ1-5; D uncertain. Germline V lookup: CDR1 SGHAT, CDR2 FQNNGV. V shed 5 bases and J shed 2 bases, with 13 bases lying between them. The CDR3 runs 15 residues. The CDR3 coding sequence is TGTGCCAGCAGCGGCTCGGATCGTGGCAATCAGCCCCAGCATTTT. Its translation: CASSGSDRGNQPQHF.

This clonotype occurred many times. V is TRBV18 and J is TRBJ2-5; D gene unclear. The CDR3 consists of 13 residues. Germline loops: CDR1 KGHSH, CDR2 LQKENI. V was trimmed by 2 bases and J by 3 bases, leaving 7 bases between them. Written as DNA, the CDR3 is TGTGCCAGCTCACCATCGGCGGAAGAGACCCAGTACTTC. This sequence encodes CASSPSAEETQYF.

This clonotype was observed many times. The rearrangement links TRBV7-2 to TRBJ2-1; TRBD2 aligns across 10 bases. V was pared by 2 bases and J by 10 bases, with 14 bases of the junction left unmatched. Per germline, CDR1 SGHTA and CDR2 FQGNSA. The CDR3 loop spans 17 amino acids. The DNA of the CDR3 is TGTGCCAGCAGCTTACCTAGCGGGGGCCGTTATAATGAAGAGCAGTTCTTC. This codes for CASSLPSGGRYNEEQFF.

This rearrangement joins TRBV29-1 to TRBJ1-1; tentatively, D is TRBD1 (5 bases). This CDR3 is 13 amino acids long. V lost 3 bases and J lost 4, with 12 bases in between. The germline V gene encodes CDR1 SQVTM and CDR2 ANQGSEA. CDR3 amino acids: CSVDLQGLTEAFF. The CDR3 DNA sequence: TGCAGCGTTGACTTGCAGGGTCTCACTGAAGCTTTCTTT.

This clonotype was seen only a few times. V is TRBV3-1 and J is TRBJ2-7; 14 positions agree with TRBD2. The germline V gene has CDR1 LGHDT and CDR2 YNNKEL (reference sequence). The CDR3 contains 16 residues. Trimming removed 4 bases from V and 7 bases from J; junction bases left unmatched: 9. In DNA, the CDR3 is TGTGCCAGCAGCCCACCGGGACTAGCGGGAGCCTGGGAGCAGTACTTC. It translates to CASSPPGLAGAWEQYF.

This chain connects TRBV7-9 to TRBJ2-1; TRBD2 might be the D (5 bases). The CDR3 consists of 16 residues. With 3 bases removed from V and 4 bases from J, the gap between germline ends came to 16 bases. CDR1 and CDR2 (germline): SEHNR, FQNEAQ (reference sequence). CDR3 amino acids: CASSFRRAEVYNEQFF. The CDR3 nucleotides are TGTGCCAGCAGCTTCAGGCGAGCGGAAGTGTACAATGAGCAGTTCTTC.

This clonotype came up a few times. The genes are TRBV18 and TRBJ1-6, with TRBD1 as a possible D gene (5 bases). The V end was cut by 5 bases, the J end by 0 bases, with 11 bases between. CDR3 length: 16 amino acids. Germline loops: CDR1 KGHSH, CDR2 LQKENI. As DNA, the CDR3 is TGTGCCAGCTCATCCCGACAGAGCTCCTATAATTCACCCCTCCACTTT. Encoded protein: CASSSRQSSYNSPLHF.

This clonotype was detected a few times. The rearrangement links TRBV6-1 to TRBJ1-4; 12 nucleotides line up with TRBD1. The ends lost 4 bases at V and 6 bases at J; junction bases unmatched: 15. The V gene's germline CDR1 is MNHNS and CDR2 SASEGT. The CDR3 is made up of 19 amino acids. CDR3 bases: TGTGCCAGCAGTGGGGACAGGGGGCGAATCTGGGGACTCGATGAAAAACTGTTTTTT. Residues: CASSGDRGRIWGLDEKLFF.

This clonotype was seen at least ten times. The chain joins TRBV12-3 or TRBV12-4 to TRBJ2-1; 8 bases are a match to TRBD2. CDR3 length: 11 residues. After removal of 7 bases from V and 12 bases from J, the junction contained 5 bases not matched to a gene. The chain's CDR3 is CASTSAGAQFF. For the CDR3, the DNA is TGTGCCAGCACTTCAGCGGGGGCGCAGTTCTTC.